These 6 T cell receptor beta chains share one sample of origin, sequenced in a study of blood T cell repertoires in COVID-19. The protocol was immunoSEQ multiplex PCR, while the TCRdb copy is restricted to in-frame clones and leaves out a portion. The data hold around 260,000 clones, with 87% observed a single time. What was sequenced was peripheral blood. All receptors come from a woman aged 40 to 50 who had recovered from COVID-19.

The V gene is TRBV12-3 or TRBV12-4, the J gene TRBJ1-5; 7 nucleotides match TRBD1. With 6 bases clipped from V and 9 bases from J, the junction kept 5 bases outside the gene matches. The CDR3 loop spans 12 amino acids. The chain's CDR3 is CASSTGVRPQHF. DNA for the CDR3: TGTGCCAGCAGCACAGGGGTGCGGCCCCAGCATTTT.

With regard to this clone: Germline and junction disagree at one end, which may indicate a read error. This chain uses TRBV6-2 or TRBV6-3 with TRBJ1-4, with 7 bases fitting TRBD1. CDR1 and CDR2 from the germline V gene are MNHEY and SVGEGT. The CDR3 covers 12 residues. The CDR3 sequence is CASSEGQRLLRF. CDR3 in DNA: TGTGCCAGCAGTGAGGGACAGCGGCTTCTGCGTTTT.

J is TRBJ1-2 and V is TRBV7-3; the D is unclear. Trimming left V 5 bases short and J 0 bases short, with 7 bases between. Germline V gene lookup returns CDR1 SGHTA and CDR2 FQGTGA. The CDR3 is 13 amino acids. CDR3 in amino acids: CASSEGANYGYTF. In DNA form, the CDR3 reads TGTGCCAGCAGCGAAGGAGCTAACTATGGCTACACCTTC. Combining the CDR3 with reference TRBV7-3 and TRBJ1-2 gives the whole variable domain GAGVSQTPSNKVTEKGKYVELRCDPISGHTALYWYRQSLGQGPEFLIYFQGTGAADDSGLPNDRFFAVRPEGSVSTLKIQRTERGDSAVYLCASSEGANYGYTFGSGTRLTVV.

The sample holds a few counts of this clone. The rearrangement uses TRBV2 and TRBJ1-1; 12 bases agree with TRBD1. V shed 7 bases and J 6 bases; nucleotides not matched to a gene: 6. The CDR3 runs to 14 residues. Germline V gene sequence: CDR1 SNHLY, CDR2 FYNNEI. The DNA of the CDR3 is TGTGCCAGCATAAGGGACAGGGGGCTATCTGAAGCTTTCTTT. It encodes CASIRDRGLSEAFF.

The chain has TRBV6-5 and TRBJ1-1; D ambiguous. The V and J ends lost 8 bases and 1 base respectively, with 8 bases between them. The germline V gene encodes CDR1 MNHEY and CDR2 SVGAGI. The CDR3 loop spans 12 amino acids. The CDR3 DNA follows: TGTGCCAGCCCTAGCTGGAACACTGAAGCTTTCTTT. Protein sequence: CASPSWNTEAFF.

The V and J genes are TRBV7-9 and TRBJ2-3; 12 bases line up with TRBD2. There are 16 residues in the CDR3. Germline-derived CDR1 and CDR2 are SEHNR and FQNEAQ (reference sequence). J lost 2 bases, V lost 5 bases, and 5 bases had no gene match. The CDR3 loop is CASSPRLAGATDTQYF. CDR3 sequence (DNA): TGTGCCAGCAGCCCGAGACTAGCGGGGGCCACAGATACGCAGTATTTT.